This T cell receptor beta chain was recovered during a study of T cells in localized non-small cell lung cancer. Findings and limits, study-wide: A median of roughly 57 clones ranked among the top 100 in tumor appeared in adjacent lung. Patients showing higher blood T cell density tended to see longer overall survival.

Worth noting for this clone: Antigen specificity is unknown.

After removal of 4 bases from V and 3 bases from J, the junction contained 6 bases not matched to a gene. This CDR3 has 16 residues. Germline assignment: CDR1 SGHNT and CDR2 YYREEE (reference sequence). The repertoire was sequenced with immunoSEQ multiplex PCR; TCRdb's copy has only in-frame clones and lacks some. The data show approximately 46,000 clones, 81% seen once. The origin of this receptor is a man aged 40 to 75 with stage III lung adenocarcinoma. The material sequenced was peripheral blood mononuclear cells, taken before any cancer treatment. The chain has TRBV5-4 and TRBJ2-7; 14 nucleotides align to TRBD2. The CDR3 DNA sequence: TGTGCCAGCAGCGATCGACTAGCGGGGGGGGACTACGAGCAGTACTTC. This codes for CASSDRLAGGDYEQYF.